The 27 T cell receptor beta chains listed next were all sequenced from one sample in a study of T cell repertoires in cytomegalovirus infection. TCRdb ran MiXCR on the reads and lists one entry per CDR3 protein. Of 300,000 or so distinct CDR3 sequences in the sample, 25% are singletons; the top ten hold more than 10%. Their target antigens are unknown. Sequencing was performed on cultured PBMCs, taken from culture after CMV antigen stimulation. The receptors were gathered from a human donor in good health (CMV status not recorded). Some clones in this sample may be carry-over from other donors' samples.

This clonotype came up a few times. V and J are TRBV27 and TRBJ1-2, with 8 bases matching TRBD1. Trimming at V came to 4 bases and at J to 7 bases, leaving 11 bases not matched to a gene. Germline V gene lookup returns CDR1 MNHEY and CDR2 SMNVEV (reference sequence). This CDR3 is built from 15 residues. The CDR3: CASSSRGQGRGGYTF. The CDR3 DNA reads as TGTGCCAGCAGTTCCAGAGGACAGGGAAGGGGTGGCTACACCTTC.

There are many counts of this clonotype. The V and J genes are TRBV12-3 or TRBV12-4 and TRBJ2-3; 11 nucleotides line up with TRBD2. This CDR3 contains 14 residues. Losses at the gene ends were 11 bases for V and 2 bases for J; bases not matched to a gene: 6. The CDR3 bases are TGTGCCGCAGGACTAGCGGGCTTCACAGATACGCAGTATTTT. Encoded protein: CAAGLAGFTDTQYF.

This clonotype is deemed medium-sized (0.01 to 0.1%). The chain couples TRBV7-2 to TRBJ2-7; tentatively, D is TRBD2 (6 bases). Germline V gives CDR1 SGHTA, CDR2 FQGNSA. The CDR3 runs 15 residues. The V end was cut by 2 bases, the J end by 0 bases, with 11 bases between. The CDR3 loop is CASSLIRGYSYEQYF. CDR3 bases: TGTGCCAGCAGCTTAATCCGGGGGTACTCCTACGAGCAGTACTTC.

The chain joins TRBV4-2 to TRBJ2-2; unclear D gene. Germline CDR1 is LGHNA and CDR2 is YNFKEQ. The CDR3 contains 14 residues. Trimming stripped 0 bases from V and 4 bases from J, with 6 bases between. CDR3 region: CASSQEASTGELFF. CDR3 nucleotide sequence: TGTGCCAGCAGCCAAGAAGCCAGCACCGGGGAGCTGTTTTTT.

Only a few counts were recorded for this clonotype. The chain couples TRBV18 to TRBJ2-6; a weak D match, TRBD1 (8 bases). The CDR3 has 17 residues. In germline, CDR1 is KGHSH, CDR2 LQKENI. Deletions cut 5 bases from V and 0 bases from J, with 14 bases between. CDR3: CASSSDRDYSGANVLTF. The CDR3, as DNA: TGTGCCAGCTCATCGGACAGGGACTACTCTGGGGCCAACGTCCTGACTTTC.

The CDR3 DNA follows: TGTGCCAGCAGCCCAGCAGCAGGGCGGAATTCACCCCTCCACTTT. Its protein product is CASSPAAGRNSPLHF. The V call is TRBV11-2, the J call TRBJ1-6; D is perhaps TRBD1 (5 bases). The CDR3 extends over 15 amino acids. V lost 5 bases and J lost 7, with 15 bases in between. CDR1 and CDR2 (germline): SGHAT, FQNNGV.

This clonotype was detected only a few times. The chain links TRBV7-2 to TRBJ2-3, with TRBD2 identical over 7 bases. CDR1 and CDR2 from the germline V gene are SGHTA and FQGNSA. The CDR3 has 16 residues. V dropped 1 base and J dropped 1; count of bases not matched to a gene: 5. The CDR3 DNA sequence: TGTGCCAGCAGCTTAGGACTAGCACCTCGCACAGATACGCAGTATTTT. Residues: CASSLGLAPRTDTQYF.

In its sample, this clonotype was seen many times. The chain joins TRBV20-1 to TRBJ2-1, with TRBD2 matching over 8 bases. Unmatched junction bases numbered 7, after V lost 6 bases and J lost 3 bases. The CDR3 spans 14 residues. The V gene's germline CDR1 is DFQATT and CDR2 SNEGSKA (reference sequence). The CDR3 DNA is TGCAGTGCCGCGCGGGAGGCTTACTACAATGAGCAGTTCTTC. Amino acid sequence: CSAAREAYYNEQFF.

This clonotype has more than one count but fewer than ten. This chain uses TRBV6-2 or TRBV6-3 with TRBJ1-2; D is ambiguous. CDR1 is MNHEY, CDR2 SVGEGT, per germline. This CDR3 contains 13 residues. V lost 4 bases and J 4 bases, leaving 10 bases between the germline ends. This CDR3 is CASSLQDGYGYTF. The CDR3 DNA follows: TGTGCCAGCAGTTTGCAGGACGGCTATGGCTACACCTTC.

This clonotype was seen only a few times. The CDR3 DNA reads as TGTGCCAGCAGCGTAAGCGGGGAGCGGGGGTACAATGAGCAGTTCTTC. Translated: CASSVSGERGYNEQFF. The rearrangement uses TRBV9 and TRBJ2-1; TRBD2 agrees at 8 bases. Trimming removed 1 base from V and 4 bases from J; junction bases left unmatched: 7. Germline CDR1 reads SGDLS; CDR2 reads YYNGEE. The CDR3 is made up of 16 amino acids.

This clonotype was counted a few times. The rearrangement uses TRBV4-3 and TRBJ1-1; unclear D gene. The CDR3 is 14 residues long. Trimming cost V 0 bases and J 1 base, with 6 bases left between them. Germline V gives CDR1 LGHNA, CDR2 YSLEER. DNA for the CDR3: TGCGCCAGCAGCCAAGATGGAACGAACACTGAAGCTTTCTTT. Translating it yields CASSQDGTNTEAFF.

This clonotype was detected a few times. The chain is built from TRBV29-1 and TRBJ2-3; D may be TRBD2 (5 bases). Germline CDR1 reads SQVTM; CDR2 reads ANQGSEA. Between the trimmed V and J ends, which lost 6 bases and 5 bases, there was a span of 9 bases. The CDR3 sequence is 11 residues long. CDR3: CSVDRGDTQYF. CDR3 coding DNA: TGCAGCGTAGACCGGGGAGATACGCAGTATTTT.

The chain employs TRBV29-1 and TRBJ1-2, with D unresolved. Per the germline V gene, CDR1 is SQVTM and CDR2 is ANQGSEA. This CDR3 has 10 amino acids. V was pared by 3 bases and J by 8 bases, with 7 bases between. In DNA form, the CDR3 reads TGCAGCGTTGACAGGACCGGCTACACCTTC. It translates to CSVDRTGYTF.

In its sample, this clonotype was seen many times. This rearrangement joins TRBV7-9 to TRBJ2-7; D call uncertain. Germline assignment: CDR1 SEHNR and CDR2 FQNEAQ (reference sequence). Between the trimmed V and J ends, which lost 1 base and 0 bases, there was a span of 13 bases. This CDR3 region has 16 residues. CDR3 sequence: CASSLVGGRSSYEQYF. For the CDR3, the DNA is TGTGCCAGCAGCTTAGTGGGTGGTCGGAGCTCCTACGAGCAGTACTTC.

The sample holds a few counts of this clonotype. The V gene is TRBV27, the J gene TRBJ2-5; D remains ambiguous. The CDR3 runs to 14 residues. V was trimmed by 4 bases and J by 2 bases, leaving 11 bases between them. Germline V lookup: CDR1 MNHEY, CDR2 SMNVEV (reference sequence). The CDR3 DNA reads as TGTGCCAGCAGTTCGCTAGGCAGTCAAGAGACCCAGTACTTC. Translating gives CASSSLGSQETQYF.

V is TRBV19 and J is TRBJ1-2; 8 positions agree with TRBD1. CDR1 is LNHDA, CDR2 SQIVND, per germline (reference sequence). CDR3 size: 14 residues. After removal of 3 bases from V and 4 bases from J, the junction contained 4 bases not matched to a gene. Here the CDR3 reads CASSIGTGGYGYTF. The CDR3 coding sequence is TGTGCCAGTAGTATCGGGACAGGTGGCTATGGCTACACCTTC.

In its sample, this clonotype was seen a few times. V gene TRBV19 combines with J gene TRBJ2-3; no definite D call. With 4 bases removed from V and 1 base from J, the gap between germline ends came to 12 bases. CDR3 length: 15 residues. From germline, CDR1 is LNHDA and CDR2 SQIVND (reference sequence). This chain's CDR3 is CASSSDLTRTDTQYF. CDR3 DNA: TGTGCCAGTAGTAGCGACCTTACACGCACAGATACGCAGTATTTT.

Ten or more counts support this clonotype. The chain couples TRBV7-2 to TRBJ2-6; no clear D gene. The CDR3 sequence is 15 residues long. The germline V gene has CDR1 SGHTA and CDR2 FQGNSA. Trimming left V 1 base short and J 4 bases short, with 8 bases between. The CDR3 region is CASSLESWGANVLTF. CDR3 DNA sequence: TGTGCCAGCAGCTTAGAGTCCTGGGGGGCCAACGTCCTGACTTTC. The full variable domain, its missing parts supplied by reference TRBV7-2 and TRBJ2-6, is GAGVSQSPSNKVTEKGKDVELRCDPISGHTALYWYRQSLGQGLEFLIYFQGNSAPDKSGLPSDRFSAERTGGSVSTLTIQRTQQEDSAVYLCASSLESWGANVLTFGAGSRLTVL.

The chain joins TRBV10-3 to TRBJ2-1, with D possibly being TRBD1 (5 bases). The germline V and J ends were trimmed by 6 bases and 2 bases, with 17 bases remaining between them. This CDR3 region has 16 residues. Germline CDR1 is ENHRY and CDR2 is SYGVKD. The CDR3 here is CAISNGEAGTYNEQFF. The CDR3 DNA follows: TGTGCCATCAGCAATGGCGAAGCAGGGACCTACAATGAGCAGTTCTTC.

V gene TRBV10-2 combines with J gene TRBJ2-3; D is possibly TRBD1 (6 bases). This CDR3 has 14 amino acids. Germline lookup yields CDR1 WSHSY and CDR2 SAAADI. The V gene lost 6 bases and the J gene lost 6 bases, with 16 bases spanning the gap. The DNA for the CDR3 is TGCGCCAGCAGCGTCAGCGACAGGCGGGATACGCAGTATTTT. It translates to CASSVSDRRDTQYF.

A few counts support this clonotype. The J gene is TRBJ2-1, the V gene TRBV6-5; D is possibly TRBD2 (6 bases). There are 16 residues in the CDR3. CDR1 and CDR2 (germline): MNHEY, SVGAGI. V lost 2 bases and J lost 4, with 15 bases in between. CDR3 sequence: CASSYRPAEGYNEQFF. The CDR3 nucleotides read TGTGCCAGCAGTTACCGGCCGGCGGAGGGATACAATGAGCAGTTCTTC.

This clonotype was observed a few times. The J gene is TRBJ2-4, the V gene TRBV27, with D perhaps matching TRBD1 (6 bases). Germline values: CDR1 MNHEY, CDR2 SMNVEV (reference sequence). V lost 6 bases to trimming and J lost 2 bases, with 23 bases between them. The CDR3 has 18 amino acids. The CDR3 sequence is CASSENWGQGSPKNIQYF. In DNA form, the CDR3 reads TGTGCCAGCAGCGAAAATTGGGGGCAGGGGAGTCCCAAAAACATTCAGTACTTC.

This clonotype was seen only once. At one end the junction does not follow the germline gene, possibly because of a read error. The CDR3 protein is CSSSYQFGDTGELFF. The CDR3 coding sequence is TGTTCCAGCAGTTACCAGTTTGGGGACACCGGGGAGCTGTTTTTT. This chain uses TRBV6-5 with TRBJ2-2; D not certain. This CDR3 comprises 15 residues. Germline CDR1 and CDR2: MNHEY and SVGAGI.

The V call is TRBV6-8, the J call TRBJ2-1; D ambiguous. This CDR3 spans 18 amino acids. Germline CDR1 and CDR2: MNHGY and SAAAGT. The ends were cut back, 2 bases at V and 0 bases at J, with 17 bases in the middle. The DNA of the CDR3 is TGTGCCAGCAGTTACCTGGTGGTAACACCGAGCTCCTACAATGAGCAGTTCTTC. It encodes CASSYLVVTPSSYNEQFF.

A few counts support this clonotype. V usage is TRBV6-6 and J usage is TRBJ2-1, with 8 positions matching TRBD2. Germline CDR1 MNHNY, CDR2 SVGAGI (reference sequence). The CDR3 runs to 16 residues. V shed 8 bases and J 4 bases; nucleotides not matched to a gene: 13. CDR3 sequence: CASSLSGTRVYNEQFF. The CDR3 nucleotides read TGTGCCAGCTCCCTCTCCGGGACTAGAGTATACAATGAGCAGTTCTTC.

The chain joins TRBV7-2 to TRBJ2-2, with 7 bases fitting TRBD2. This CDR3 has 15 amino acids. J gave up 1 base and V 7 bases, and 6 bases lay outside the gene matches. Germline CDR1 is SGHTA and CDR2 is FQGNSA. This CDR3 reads CASNPGGRNTGELFF. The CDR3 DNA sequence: TGTGCCAGCAACCCGGGGGGTAGGAACACCGGGGAGCTGTTTTTT.

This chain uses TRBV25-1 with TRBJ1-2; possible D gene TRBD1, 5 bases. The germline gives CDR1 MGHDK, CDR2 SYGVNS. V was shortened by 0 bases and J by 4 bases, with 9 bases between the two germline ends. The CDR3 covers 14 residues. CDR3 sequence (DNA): TGTGCCAGCAGTGAATATGGAGGGGCCTATGGCTACACCTTC. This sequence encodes CASSEYGGAYGYTF.